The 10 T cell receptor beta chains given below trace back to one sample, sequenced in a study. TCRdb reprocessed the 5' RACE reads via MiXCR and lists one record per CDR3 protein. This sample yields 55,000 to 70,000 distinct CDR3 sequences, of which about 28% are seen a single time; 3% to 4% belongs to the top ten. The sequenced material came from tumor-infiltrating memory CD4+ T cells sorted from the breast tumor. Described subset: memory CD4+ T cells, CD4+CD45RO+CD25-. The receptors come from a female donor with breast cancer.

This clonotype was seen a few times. CDR3 sequence reads: CSARDWTTENNSPLHF. In DNA form, the CDR3 reads TGCAGTGCTAGGGATTGGACAACTGAGAATAATTCACCCCTCCACTTT. This sequence joins TRBV20-1 and TRBJ1-6, with D possibly TRBD1 on 5 matching bases. This CDR3 region has 16 residues. Trimming stripped 3 bases from V and 5 bases from J, with 17 bases between. CDR1 and CDR2 from the germline V gene are DFQATT and SNEGSKA (reference sequence).

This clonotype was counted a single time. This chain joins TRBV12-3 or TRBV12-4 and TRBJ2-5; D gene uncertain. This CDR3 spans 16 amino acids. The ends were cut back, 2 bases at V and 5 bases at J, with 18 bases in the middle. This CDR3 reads CASSLFGPALGETQYF. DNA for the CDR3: TGTGCCAGCAGTTTATTCGGGCCCGCTTTAGGGGAGACCCAGTACTTC.

In DNA, the CDR3 is TGTGCCAGTAGTCGGTTCGGACAGGGGAGCTATGGCTACACCTTC. Translating gives CASSRFGQGSYGYTF. The chain uses TRBV19 and TRBJ1-2; TRBD1 matches at 9 bases. Per the germline V gene, CDR1 is LNHDA and CDR2 is SQIVND (reference sequence). This CDR3 has 15 amino acids. J gave up 4 bases and V 5 bases, and 8 bases lay outside the gene matches.

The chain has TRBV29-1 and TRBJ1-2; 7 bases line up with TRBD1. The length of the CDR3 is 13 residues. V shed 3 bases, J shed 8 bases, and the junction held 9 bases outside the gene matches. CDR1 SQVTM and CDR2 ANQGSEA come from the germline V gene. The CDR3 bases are TGCAGCGTTGATGGGCTAGGGGGCTCCGGCTACACCTTC. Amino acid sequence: CSVDGLGGSGYTF.

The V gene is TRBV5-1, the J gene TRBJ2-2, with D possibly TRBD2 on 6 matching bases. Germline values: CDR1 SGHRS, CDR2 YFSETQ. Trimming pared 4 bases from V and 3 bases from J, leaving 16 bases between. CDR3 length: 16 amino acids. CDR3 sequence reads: CASSRDSRRDTGELFF. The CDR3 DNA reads TGCGCCAGCAGCCGGGACTCGAGACGGGACACCGGGGAGCTGTTTTTT.

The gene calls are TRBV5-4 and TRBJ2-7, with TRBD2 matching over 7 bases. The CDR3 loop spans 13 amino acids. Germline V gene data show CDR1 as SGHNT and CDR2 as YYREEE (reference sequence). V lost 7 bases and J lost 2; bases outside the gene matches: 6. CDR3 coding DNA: TGTGCCAGCCGCCCGGGACTACCCTACGAGCAGTACTTC. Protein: CASRPGLPYEQYF.

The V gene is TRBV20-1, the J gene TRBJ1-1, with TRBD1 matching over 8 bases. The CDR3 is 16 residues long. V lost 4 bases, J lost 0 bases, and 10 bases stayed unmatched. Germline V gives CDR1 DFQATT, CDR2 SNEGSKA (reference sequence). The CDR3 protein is CSATLDRDLMNTEAFF. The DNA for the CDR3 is TGCAGTGCTACCCTGGACAGGGACCTTATGAACACTGAAGCTTTCTTT.

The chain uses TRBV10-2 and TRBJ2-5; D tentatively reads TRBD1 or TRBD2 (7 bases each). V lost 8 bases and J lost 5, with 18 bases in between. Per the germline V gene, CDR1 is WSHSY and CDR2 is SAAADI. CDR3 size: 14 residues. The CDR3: CASGRGGQQETQYF. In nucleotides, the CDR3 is TGCGCCAGCGGCAGGGGGGGCCAACAGGAGACCCAGTACTTC.

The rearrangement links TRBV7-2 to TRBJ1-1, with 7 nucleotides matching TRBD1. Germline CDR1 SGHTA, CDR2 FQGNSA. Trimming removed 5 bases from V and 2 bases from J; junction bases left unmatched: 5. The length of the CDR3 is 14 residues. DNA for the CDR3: TGTGCCAGCAGCCTCTACAGGGGTAACACTGAAGCTTTCTTT. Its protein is CASSLYRGNTEAFF.

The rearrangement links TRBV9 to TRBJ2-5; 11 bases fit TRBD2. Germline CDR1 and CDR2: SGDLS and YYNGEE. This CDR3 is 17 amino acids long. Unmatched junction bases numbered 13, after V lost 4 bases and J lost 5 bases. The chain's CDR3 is CASSPEDSGRAEETQYF. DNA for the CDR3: TGTGCCAGCAGCCCCGAGGATAGCGGGAGGGCCGAGGAGACCCAGTACTTC.